The present TCR beta chain was sequenced within a study of shared clonotypes between healthy human individuals (dated by TCRdb to about 2020). At the level of the whole study: The cohort included a few men and two women between 18 and 49 years of age. For each donor, CD4 naive and CD4 memory were each run on three plates, CD8 naive on two plates, and CD8 memory on one plate. Blood TCR repertoires of a handful of healthy adults were deeply sequenced to estimate repertoire size and the extent of clonotype sharing between individuals. Libraries were prepared and TCR repertoires were sequenced by different laboratories using diverse techniques, in order to increase sequencing depth and limit assay-specific biases. Per donor, leukapheresis produced somewhere between about 0.94 and 10 billion PBMCs. Beyond this particular receptor, the publication reports: Clonotypes shared by all four sorted-subset donors showed higher generation probabilities than non-shared clonotypes. Incomplete sequencing was indicated by rarefaction of sorted-subset datasets, despite the large sequencing depth. When several donors were compared, the shared fraction of clonotypes was about 5.4% for naive CD4, over 3% for naive CD8, 2% to 2.5% for memory CD4, and less than 0.5% for memory CD8. Pairwise subsampling indicated that sequencing depth was expected to affect the degree of clonotype sharing among donors. Estimated clonotype richness was generally larger for naive than for memory subsets. Sampling was restricted to blood, and TCR repertoires in tissue are likely to differ from TCR repertoires in blood. The genetic and exposure-history diversity represented was limited by the small number of donors.

Using the deep immunoSEQ assay, multiplex PCR amplified TCR CDR3 regions from genomic DNA. Extracted genomic DNA from each cell subset was spread evenly across all wells of several immunoSEQ 96-well plates, with each plate serving as a replicate. Each replicate PCR for sorted subsets received 200 ng genomic DNA, equal to about 30,000 T cell genomes. Purified libraries were quantified with a Qubit 3.0 fluorometer, sized on a Bioanalyzer 2100, and re-quantified with the KAPA Library Quantification kit. Every immunoSEQ 96-well plate was sequenced on a separate single-read 150-cycle Illumina NextSeq 550 flow cell. Under the source paper's analysis protocol: Because the immunoSEQ output included only junctional sequences and no quality scores, the filtering could not be the same as the filtering used for full-length reads. To assign V/J genes and CDR3, sequences were annotated using PyIR, a Python wrapper for IgBLAST v1.9, with IMGT germline references. Reads were filtered out if the reads had weak V/J assignments (E-value above 1e-6), no CDR3, stop codons, out-of-frame junctions, or ambiguous translated residues. V3J clonotypes were defined as sequences sharing the same inferred V gene, J gene, and CDR3 amino acid sequence. Percentage overlap between repertoires was calculated by dividing the number of shared unique clonotypes by the size of the smaller repertoire. Three approaches were used to assess repertoire richness: RTK rarefaction, the Chao1 estimator, and Recon v2.1 estimates of unobserved clonotypes. Generation probabilities were computed with OLGA for all TCRbeta clonotypes obtained by the gDNA method from four donors. The table was pulled from immuneACCESS by TCRdb, which kept in-frame rearrangements only. Such tables lose some clones; where checked, under half of the loss comes from unresolved V genes, and the rest has no known cause. V and J calls and clone size are those listed in that table; D and trimming were worked out from the DNA. In this sample the table shows 2 million to 3 million clones, around nine tenths of which occur a single time. The ten largest clones represent about 0.13% of the sample.

Of note for this clone: Its antigen specificity is not known. Per-base qualities were not stored, and no clone one base away is much larger.

The V and J ends are trimmed by 0 bases and 4 bases, leaving 13 bases between them. The germline V gene supplies CDR1 SGDLS and CDR2 YYNGEE. From the cysteine up to the phenylalanine, the CDR3 has a length of 15 residues. Of the read, only the CDR3 DNA is kept; its 45 bases are in frame from base 1. Healthy HIV-negative adults with no recently reported acute infections or vaccinations were included as donors. All donors were Caucasian adults living in Nashville, Tennessee, USA. Magnetic negative selection was used to enrich CD4+ T cells, after which naive cells were positively selected on CD45RA and the negative fraction became the memory subset. Blood was collected by leukapheresis, and PBMCs were isolated by Ficoll-Histopaque density gradient centrifugation and then cryopreserved in liquid nitrogen vapor phase. Analytical flow cytometry was used to check the purity and quantity of every magnetically sorted T cell population. From each sorted fraction, genomic DNA was isolated and quantified by UV absorbance on a Nanodrop 2000c.

This TCR came from a man aged 18 to 29 in good health. Material for sequencing was naive CD4+ T cells sorted from blood. The intended sense of this specimen's cell subset or site label: CD45RA+ positively selected. In this chain, TRBV9 is recombined with TRBJ1-2; no D gene is confidently identified. In nucleotides, the sequence is TGTGCCAGCAGCGTAGCTCTCGGGCAGGCCTATGGCTACACCTTC. It codes for CASSVALGQAYGYTF.